This is a list of T cell receptor beta chains from one sample in a study of graft-versus-host responses after intestinal transplantation. Their recognized antigens are unknown. Some clones are missing from TCRdb's copy, which holds only in-frame ones; the method was immunoSEQ multiplex PCR. The table lists about 78,000 clones, 80% to 90% of them singletons. The material sequenced was unstimulated CD8+ T cells sorted from spleen or lymph node cells, taken before transplant. Every receptor here comes from a human donor who was the organ donor for an intestinal transplant. Each CDR3 is given with its conserved first and last residue. A D gene is named only where the DNA matches it firmly. Clone size is stated in some rows and not others, as once, few, many or a class when expanded.

D	size	V	J	CDR3	DNA
-	few	TRBV21-1	TRBJ1-1	CASLGGTLSNTEAFF	TGTGCCAGCTTGGGGGGGACACTTTCCAACACTGAAGCTTTCTTT
-	-	TRBV18	TRBJ2-7	CASSPGRRPGNYEQYF	TGTGCCAGCTCACCGGGACGTCGTCCAGGTAACTACGAGCAGTACTTC
TRBD2	-	TRBV7-2	TRBJ2-3	CASSSYSGGGTDTQYF	TGTGCCAGCAGCTCCTATAGCGGGGGAGGCACAGATACGCAGTATTTT
-	-	TRBV5-1	TRBJ2-5	CASSLVLATETQYF	TGCGCCAGCAGCTTGGTCCTAGCGACAGAGACCCAGTACTTC
-	-	TRBV5-4	TRBJ1-4	CASSSAPGGGGEKLFF	TGTGCCAGCAGCTCGGCCCCGGGTGGGGGCGGTGAAAAACTGTTTTTT
-	-	TRBV20-1	TRBJ1-1	CSAPRGVWAFF	TGCAGTGCTCCGCGGGGGGTCTGGGCTTTCTTT
-	-	TRBV9	TRBJ1-1	CASSAHRNPTEAFF	TGTGCCAGCAGCGCCCATAGAAATCCCACTGAAGCTTTCTTT
-	-	TRBV5-1	TRBJ2-5	CASSFSGTETQYF	TGCGCCAGCAGCTTTTCAGGGACAGAGACCCAGTACTTC
-	-	TRBV7-2	TRBJ2-7	CASSLIGRVIDEQYF	TGTGCCAGCAGCTTAATAGGCAGGGTTATCGACGAGCAGTACTTC
-	-	TRBV28	TRBJ2-7	CASSLFAGSDYEQYF	TGTGCCAGCAGTTTATTTGCGGGGTCCGACTACGAGCAGTACTTC
-	-	TRBV28	TRBJ1-4	CASSFGAQLIGNEKLFF	TGTGCCAGCAGTTTTGGGGCCCAATTAATAGGGAATGAAAAACTGTTTTTT
TRBD1	-	TRBV30	TRBJ1-1	CAWDRVGPELPEAFF	TGTGCCTGGGACAGGGTGGGTCCCGAGTTACCTGAAGCTTTCTTT
-	-	TRBV25-1	TRBJ1-1	CASSPSAAEAFF	TGTGCCAGCAGTCCCTCAGCCGCTGAAGCTTTCTTT
TRBD2	-	TRBV6-4	TRBJ2-1	CASSELAGGWDEQFF	TGTGCCAGCAGTGAGCTAGCGGGGGGTTGGGATGAGCAGTTCTTC
-	-	TRBV6-5	TRBJ1-2	CASSYGNRQRIYGYTF	TGTGCCAGCAGTTATGGAAATAGGCAGAGGATCTATGGCTACACCTTC
-	once	TRBV5-5	TRBJ1-4	CASSLEGLGEKLFF	TGTGCCAGCAGCTTGGAGGGGTTGGGCGAAAAACTGTTTTTT
TRBD1	few	TRBV27	TRBJ2-7	CASSLGDSLRGYDEQYF	TGTGCCAGCAGTTTAGGGGACAGTTTAAGGGGGTACGACGAGCAGTACTTC
-	-	TRBV9	TRBJ2-1	CASSVQGYSYNEQFF	TGTGCCAGCAGCGTCCAGGGCTACTCCTACAATGAGCAGTTCTTC
-	-	TRBV6-5	TRBJ2-5	CASSTAMEETQYF	TGTGCCAGCTCGACAGCCATGGAAGAGACCCAGTACTTC
-	-	TRBV27	TRBJ2-7	CASSSRASYEQYF	TGTGCCAGCAGTTCACGTGCCTCCTACGAGCAGTACTTC
-	-	TRBV5-4	TRBJ1-2	CASSLGSNYGYTF	TGTGCCAGCAGCTTGGGCTCTAACTATGGCTACACCTTC
-	-	TRBV6-1	TRBJ1-6	CASSEAQGTSYNSPLHF	TGTGCCAGCAGTGAAGCGCAAGGGACGTCCTATAATTCACCCCTCCACTTT
-	-	TRBV4-1	TRBJ1-5	CASSPMGGLRQPQHF	TGCGCCAGCAGCCCGATGGGGGGTCTGCGTCAGCCCCAGCATTTT
TRBD1	-	TRBV6-5	TRBJ2-7	CASSPGTGQSNEQYF	TGTGCCAGCAGTCCCGGGACAGGGCAGTCCAACGAGCAGTACTTC
-	-	TRBV7-8	TRBJ2-7	CASSLVRFVSYEQYF	TGTGCCAGCAGCTTAGTGCGGTTCGTCTCCTACGAGCAGTACTTC
TRBD1	few	TRBV4-2	TRBJ2-7	CASSQGTGGSYEQYF	TGTGCCAGCAGCCAAGGGACAGGGGGCTCCTACGAGCAGTACTTC
-	-	TRBV5-1	TRBJ1-1	CASSLRLSRAEAFF	TGCGCCAGCAGCTTACGCCTTTCCAGGGCTGAAGCTTTCTTT
-	-	TRBV11-2	TRBJ2-7	CASSSLGTEQYF	TGTGCCAGCAGCTCTCTAGGGACCGAGCAGTACTTC
-	-	TRBV12-2	TRBJ2-5	CASRLELGLVVETQYF	TGTGCAAGTCGCTTAGAGTTGGGGCTAGTGGTTGAGACCCAGTACTTC
-	-	TRBV5-1	TRBJ2-7	CASSTGPGSEQYF	TGCGCCAGCAGCACAGGACCGGGAAGCGAGCAGTACTTC
TRBD1	-	TRBV2	TRBJ1-2	CASSEVKGAGGYTF	TGTGCCAGCAGTGAAGTTAAGGGGGCTGGTGGCTACACCTTC
-	-	TRBV9	TRBJ2-3	CASNQLGFRTDTQYF	TGTGCCAGCAACCAACTAGGGTTTCGGACAGATACGCAGTATTTT
TRBD2	few	TRBV9	TRBJ2-1	CASSVDGGGNNEQFF	TGTGCCAGCAGCGTAGATGGCGGGGGTAACAATGAGCAGTTCTTC
TRBD2	-	TRBV5-6	TRBJ2-7	CASSYRGEGLLVWKQYF	TGTGCCAGCAGCTACCGCGGGGAGGGACTACTCGTTTGGAAGCAGTACTTC